This T cell receptor beta chain was captured by sequencing in a study of tissue T cells after allogeneic stem cell transplantation. Study at large: Pathologist H&E review favored samples with visible lymphocytes for sequencing among multiple samples.

The V gene lost 4 bases and the J gene lost 0 bases, with 10 bases spanning the gap. This CDR3 region has 15 residues. The germline gives CDR1 LNHDA, CDR2 SQIVND (reference sequence). Comment on this clone: The target antigen is unknown.

Repertoires were generated with immunoSEQ multiplex PCR, while TCRdb's copy carries only in-frame clones and drops some. The sample holds 6,300 or so clones; approximately 70% are singletons and the top ten take more than 6.5%. Findings and limits, study-wide: Anatomically similar tissues had similar TCR repertoires within each patient. Some tissue clones might be persisting host cells; their alloreactivity or antigen specificity was not determined. The patient cohort was small and clinically heterogeneous, with limited sampling depth.

The TCR was taken from a woman aged 18-55 years with breast cancer. Sequenced material: tissue from the rectum, taken at autopsy. This rearrangement joins TRBV19 to TRBJ1-3, with no clear D. CDR3 bases: TGTGCCAGTAGTACTACACCGATCTCTGGAAACACCATATATTTT. Protein product: CASSTTPISGNTIYF.